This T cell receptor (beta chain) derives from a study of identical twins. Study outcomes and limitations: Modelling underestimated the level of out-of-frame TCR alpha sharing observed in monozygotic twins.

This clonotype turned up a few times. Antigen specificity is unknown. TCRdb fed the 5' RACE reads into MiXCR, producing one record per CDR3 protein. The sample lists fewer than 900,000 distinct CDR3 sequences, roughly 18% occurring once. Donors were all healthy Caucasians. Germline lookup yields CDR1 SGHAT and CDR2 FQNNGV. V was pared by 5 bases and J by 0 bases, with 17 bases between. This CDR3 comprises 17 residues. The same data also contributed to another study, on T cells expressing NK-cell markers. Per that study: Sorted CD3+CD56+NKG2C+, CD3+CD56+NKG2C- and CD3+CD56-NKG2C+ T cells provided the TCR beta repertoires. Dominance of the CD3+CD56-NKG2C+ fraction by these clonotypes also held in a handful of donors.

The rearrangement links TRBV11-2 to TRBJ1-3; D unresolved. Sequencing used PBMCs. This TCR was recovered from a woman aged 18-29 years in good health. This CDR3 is CASSGRYGPSSGNTIYF. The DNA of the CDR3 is TGTGCCAGCAGCGGCCGTTATGGGCCGAGCTCTGGAAACACCATATATTTT.